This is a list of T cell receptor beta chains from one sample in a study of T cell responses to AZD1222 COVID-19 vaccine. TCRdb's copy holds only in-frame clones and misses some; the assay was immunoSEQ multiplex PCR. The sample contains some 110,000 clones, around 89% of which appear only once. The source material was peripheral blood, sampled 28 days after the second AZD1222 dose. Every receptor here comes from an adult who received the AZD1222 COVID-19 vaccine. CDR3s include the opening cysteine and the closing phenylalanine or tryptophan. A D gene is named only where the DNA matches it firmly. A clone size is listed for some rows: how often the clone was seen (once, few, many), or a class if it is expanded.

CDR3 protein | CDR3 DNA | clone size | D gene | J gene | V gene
CASSLAAGDTQYF | TGTGCCAGCAGCTTAGCGGCGGGTGATACGCAGTATTTT | . | . | TRBJ2-3 | TRBV7-2
CASSLVGTGSYEQYF | TGTGCCAGCAGCTTAGTAGGGACAGGGTCCTACGAGCAGTACTTC | . | TRBD1 | TRBJ2-7 | TRBV7-8
CASSTRTQGKGGYTF | TGTGCCAGCAGCACAAGAACTCAGGGGAAAGGTGGCTACACCTTC | . | . | TRBJ1-2 | TRBV5-6
CASSESVGPDTQYF | TGCGCCAGCAGTGAGTCGGTAGGACCAGATACGCAGTATTTT | . | . | TRBJ2-3 | TRBV10-1
CASSQDSVASHNSPLHF | TGTGCCAGCAGCCAAGATAGCGTGGCCTCCCATAATTCACCCCTCCACTTT | . | . | TRBJ1-6 | TRBV3-1/TRBV3-2
CASRSDRKTNYGYTF | TGTGCCAGCAGATCGGACAGAAAGACTAACTATGGCTACACCTTC | . | . | TRBJ1-2 | TRBV7-8
CASSHLTGTTEAFF | TGCGCCAGCAGCCACTTAACAGGGACCACTGAAGCTTTCTTT | . | . | TRBJ1-1 | TRBV5-1
CASTPGHRTDTQYF | TGTGCCAGCACACCGGGACACCGGACAGATACGCAGTATTTT | . | . | TRBJ2-3 | TRBV19
CASSLATALVPQHF | TGTGCCAGCAGCTTGGCGACGGCTCTGGTGCCCCAGCATTTT | . | . | TRBJ1-5 | TRBV5-6
CASSPPTGLSYEQYF | TGTGCCAGCAGTCCTCCGACAGGCCTTAGCTACGAGCAGTACTTC | once | . | TRBJ2-7 | TRBV28
CASSKLTDYTPHTEAFF | TGTGCCAGCAGCAAATTGACCGACTACACCCCCCACACTGAAGCTTTCTTT | . | . | TRBJ1-1 | TRBV21-1
CASSLAGMSSYEQYF | TGTGCCAGCAGCTTAGCGGGGATGAGCTCCTACGAGCAGTACTTC | . | . | TRBJ2-7 | TRBV11-2
CATSRAGSNQPQHF | TGTGCCACCAGCAGAGCAGGATCCAATCAGCCCCAGCATTTT | . | . | TRBJ1-5 | TRBV15
CASSLSEGEAKNIQYF | TGTGCCAGCAGTTTATCTGAGGGGGAAGCCAAAAACATTCAGTACTTC | . | . | TRBJ2-4 | TRBV27
CASSPLVGSRYEQYF | TGTGCCAGCAGTCCCCTCGTGGGATCTCGATACGAGCAGTACTTC | . | . | TRBJ2-7 | TRBV5-8
CASSEGGSETQYF | TGTGCCAGCAGTGAAGGGGGTTCGGAGACCCAGTACTTC | . | . | TRBJ2-5 | TRBV2
CSANEGPALNGYTF | TGCAGTGCTAATGAGGGACCGGCCTTGAATGGCTACACCTTC | . | . | TRBJ1-2 | TRBV20-1
CAWSVSVSSPLHF | TGTGCCTGGAGTGTAAGCGTGAGCTCACCCCTCCACTTT | . | . | TRBJ1-6 | TRBV30
CASSRIGDEQYF | TGCGCCAGCAGCAGGATCGGGGACGAGCAGTACTTC | few | . | TRBJ2-7 | TRBV5-1
CASSLWEGSSGSSYNEQFF | TGTGCCAGCAGCTTGTGGGAAGGTTCTAGCGGGAGCTCCTACAATGAGCAGTTCTTC | once | TRBD2 | TRBJ2-1 | TRBV5-8
CASSKPGHVGYTF | TGTGCCAGCAGTAAACCGGGACACGTTGGCTACACCTTC | . | . | TRBJ1-2 | TRBV12-3/TRBV12-4
CASSLGLRGNTIYF | TGTGCCAGCAGCTTAGGATTGAGAGGCAACACCATATATTTT | . | . | TRBJ1-3 | TRBV11-3
CASSRTLANYGYTF | TGTGCCAGCAGTCGGACGCTAGCTAACTATGGCTACACCTTC | . | . | TRBJ1-2 | TRBV2
CASSSPPGLAGGRTETQYF | TGTGCCAGCAGCTCCCCGCCGGGACTAGCGGGGGGGCGTACAGAGACCCAGTACTTC | . | . | TRBJ2-5 | TRBV21-1
CASRVSGQETQYF | TGTGCCAGCAGGGTTAGCGGCCAAGAGACCCAGTACTTC | . | . | TRBJ2-5 | TRBV5-4
CAISGLASGGGNEQFF | TGTGCCATCAGTGGATTGGCTAGCGGGGGGGGAAATGAGCAGTTCTTC | . | TRBD2 | TRBJ2-1 | TRBV10-3
CASSLRNYGYTF | TGCGCCAGCAGCTTGAGGAACTATGGCTACACCTTC | . | . | TRBJ1-2 | TRBV5-1
CASSFQGGDYEQYF | TGTGCCAGCAGCTTCCAAGGGGGCGACTACGAGCAGTACTTC | . | TRBD1 | TRBJ2-7 | TRBV7-2
CASSVWGGDQPQHF | TGTGCCAGCAGCGTTTGGGGAGGGGATCAGCCCCAGCATTTT | . | . | TRBJ1-5 | TRBV9
CASSLRPLSYNEQFF | TGTGCCAGCAGCTTGCGGCCTCTCTCCTACAATGAGCAGTTCTTC | . | . | TRBJ2-1 | TRBV7-6
CASATMGDEQYF | TGTGCCAGCGCGACCATGGGCGACGAGCAGTACTTC | . | . | TRBJ2-7 | TRBV7-9
CASSVGGSGPNYGYTF | TGTGCCAGCAGCGTAGGTGGGAGTGGGCCGAACTATGGCTACACCTTC | . | . | TRBJ1-2 | TRBV9
CASSLVWVGATEAFF | TGTGCCAGCAGCTTAGTGTGGGTGGGGGCGACAGAAGCTTTCTTT | few | . | TRBJ1-1 | TRBV11-3
CASSIWTGGTDTQYF | TGTGCCAGTAGTATTTGGACAGGGGGCACAGATACGCAGTATTTT | . | TRBD1 | TRBJ2-3 | TRBV19
CASSPQNVKVEKLFF | TGTGCCAGCAGTCCGCAGAACGTTAAGGTGGAAAAACTGTTTTTT | . | . | TRBJ1-4 | TRBV6-5
CASRSSGVSYEQYF | TGTGCCAGCAGGTCCAGCGGGGTCTCCTACGAGCAGTACTTC | . | TRBD2 | TRBJ2-7 | TRBV2
CATSLGTGASQPQHF | TGTGCCACCTCGCTCGGCACAGGGGCTAGTCAGCCCCAGCATTTT | . | TRBD1 | TRBJ1-5 | TRBV10-3
CASSQDGGPYEQYF | TGCGCCAGCAGCCAAGACGGGGGTCCCTACGAGCAGTACTTC | once | . | TRBJ2-7 | TRBV4-1
CATSRDDRDTGELFF | TGTGCCACCAGCAGAGATGACAGGGACACCGGGGAGCTGTTTTTT | . | TRBD1 | TRBJ2-2 | TRBV15
CSVDGRGYNEQFF | TGCAGCGTTGACGGTCGGGGTTACAATGAGCAGTTCTTC | few | . | TRBJ2-1 | TRBV29-1